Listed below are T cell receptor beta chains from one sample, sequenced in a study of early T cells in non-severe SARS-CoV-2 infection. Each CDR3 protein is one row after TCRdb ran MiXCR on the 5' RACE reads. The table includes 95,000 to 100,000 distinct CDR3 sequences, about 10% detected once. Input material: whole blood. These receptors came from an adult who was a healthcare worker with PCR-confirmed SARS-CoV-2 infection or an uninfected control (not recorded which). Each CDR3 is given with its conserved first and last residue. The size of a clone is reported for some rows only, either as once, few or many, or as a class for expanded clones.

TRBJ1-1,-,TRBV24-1,CATSDPGTEAFF
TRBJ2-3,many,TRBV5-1,CASSLRRATDTQYF
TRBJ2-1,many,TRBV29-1,CSARGTSAVNEQFF
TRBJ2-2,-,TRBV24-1,CATTHPPMDRVNTGELFF
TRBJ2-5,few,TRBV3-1,CASSQEVSGLFGETQYF
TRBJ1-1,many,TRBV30,CAGNRGTEAFF
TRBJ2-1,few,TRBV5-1,CASSLDRGREQFF
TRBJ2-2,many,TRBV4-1,CASSQDIGLTGELFF
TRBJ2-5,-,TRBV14,CASSQDLTRNAQYF
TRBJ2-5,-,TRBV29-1,CSVKASGETQYF
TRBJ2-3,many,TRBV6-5,CASSSPLAPDTQYF